This paragraph covers one T cell receptor beta chain sequence. The V gene lost 3 bases and the J gene lost 7 bases, with 11 bases spanning the gap. The V gene's germline CDR1 is KGHDR and CDR2 SFDVKD. CDR3 length: 13 residues. Patients newly diagnosed with hyperthyroidism, under 2 months' duration, were aged 18 to 65, the study reports. About 10 ml of fresh blood yielded the PBMCs by density gradient. These data originate in a study of Graves' ophthalmopathy and Graves' hyperthyroidism. Study background: The blood sample was drawn at first diagnosis and before any treatment.

The TCR beta CDR3 regions underwent amplification from RNA transcripts. Following a first-round RT-PCR that used HTBI primers, a second-round multiplex PCR was carried out. TCRdb re-analysed the multiplex PCR reads in MiXCR, keeping a single row per CDR3 protein. Among 300,000 to 450,000 distinct CDR3 sequences listed, about 18% were seen once. The chain combines TRBV24-1 with TRBJ1-2, with a weak D call TRBD1 (6 bases). Sample: peripheral blood. The clonotype comes from an adult woman with stable Graves' hyperthyroidism. CDR3 amino acids: CATSDPGVGGYTF. CDR3 nucleotides: TGTGCCACCAGTGATCCAGGGGTTGGTGGCTACACCTTC.